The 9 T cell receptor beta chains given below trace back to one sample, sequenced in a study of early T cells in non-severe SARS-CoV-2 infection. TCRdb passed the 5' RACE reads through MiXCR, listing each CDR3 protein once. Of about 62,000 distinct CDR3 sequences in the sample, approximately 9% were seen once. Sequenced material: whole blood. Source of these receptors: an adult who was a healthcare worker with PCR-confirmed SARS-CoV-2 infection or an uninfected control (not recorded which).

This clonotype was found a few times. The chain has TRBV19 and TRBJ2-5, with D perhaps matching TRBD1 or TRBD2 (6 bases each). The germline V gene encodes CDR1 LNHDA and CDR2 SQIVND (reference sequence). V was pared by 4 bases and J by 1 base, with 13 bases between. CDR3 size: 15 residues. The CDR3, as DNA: TGTGCCAGTAGTAGTCTAAAGGGGGGCCAAGAGACCCAGTACTTC. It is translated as CASSSLKGGQETQYF. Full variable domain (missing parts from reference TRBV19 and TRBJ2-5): DGGITQSPKYLFRKEGQNVTLSCEQNLNHDAMYWYRQDPGQGLRLIYYSQIVNDFQKGDIAEGYSVSREKKESFPLTVTSAQKNPTAFYLCASSSLKGGQETQYFGPGTRLLVL.

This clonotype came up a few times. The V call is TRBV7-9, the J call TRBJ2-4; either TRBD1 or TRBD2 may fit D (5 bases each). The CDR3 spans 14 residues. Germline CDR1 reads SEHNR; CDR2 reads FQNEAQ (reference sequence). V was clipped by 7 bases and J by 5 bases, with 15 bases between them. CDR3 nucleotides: TGTGCCAGCATCCGGCCGGGACCCCAAAACATTCAGTACTTC. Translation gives CASIRPGPQNIQYF.

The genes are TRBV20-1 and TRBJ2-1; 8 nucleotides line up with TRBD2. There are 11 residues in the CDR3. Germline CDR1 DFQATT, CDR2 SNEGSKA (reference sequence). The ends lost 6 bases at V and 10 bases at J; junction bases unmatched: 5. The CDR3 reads CSAGRGYEQFF. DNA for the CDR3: TGCAGTGCCGGGAGGGGATACGAGCAGTTCTTC.

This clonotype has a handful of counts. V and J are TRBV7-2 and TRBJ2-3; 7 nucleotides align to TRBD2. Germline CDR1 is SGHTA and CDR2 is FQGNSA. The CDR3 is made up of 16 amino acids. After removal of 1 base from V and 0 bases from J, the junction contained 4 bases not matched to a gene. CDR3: CASSLVSRGSTDTQYF. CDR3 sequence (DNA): TGTGCCAGCAGCTTAGTTTCGCGGGGGAGCACAGATACGCAGTATTTT.

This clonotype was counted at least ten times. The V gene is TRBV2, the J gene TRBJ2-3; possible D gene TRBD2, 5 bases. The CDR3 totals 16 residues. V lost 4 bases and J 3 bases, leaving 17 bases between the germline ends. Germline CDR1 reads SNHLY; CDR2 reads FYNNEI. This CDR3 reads CASSVYGVIVTDTQYF. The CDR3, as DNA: TGTGCCAGCAGTGTTTACGGGGTCATCGTGACAGATACGCAGTATTTT.

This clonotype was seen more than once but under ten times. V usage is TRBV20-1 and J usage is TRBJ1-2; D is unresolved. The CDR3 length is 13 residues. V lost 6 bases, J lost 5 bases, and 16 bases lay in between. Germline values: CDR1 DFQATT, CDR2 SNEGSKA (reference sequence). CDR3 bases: TGCAGTGCCCCGCCGCTCAGGCCTTATGGCTACACCTTC. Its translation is CSAPPLRPYGYTF.

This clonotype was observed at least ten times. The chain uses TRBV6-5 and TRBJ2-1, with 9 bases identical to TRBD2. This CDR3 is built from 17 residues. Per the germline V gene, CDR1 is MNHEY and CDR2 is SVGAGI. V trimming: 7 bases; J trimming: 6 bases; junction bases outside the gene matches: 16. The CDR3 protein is CASTNAFSGGVGNEQFF. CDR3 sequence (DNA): TGTGCCAGCACAAACGCATTTAGCGGGGGAGTGGGCAATGAGCAGTTCTTC.

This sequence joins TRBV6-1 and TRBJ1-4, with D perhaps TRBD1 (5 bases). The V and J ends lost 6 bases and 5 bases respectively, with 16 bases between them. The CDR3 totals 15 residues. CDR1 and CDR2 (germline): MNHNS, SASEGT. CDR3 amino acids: CASSSFGTENEKLFF. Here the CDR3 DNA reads TGTGCCAGCAGCAGTTTTGGGACTGAAAATGAAAAACTGTTTTTT.

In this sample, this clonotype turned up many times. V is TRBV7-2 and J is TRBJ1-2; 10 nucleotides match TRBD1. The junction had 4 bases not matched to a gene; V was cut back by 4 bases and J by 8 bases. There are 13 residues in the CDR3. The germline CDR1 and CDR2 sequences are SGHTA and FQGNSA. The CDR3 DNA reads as TGTGCCAGCAGCTACGACAGGGGGCAAGGCTACACCTTC. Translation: CASSYDRGQGYTF.